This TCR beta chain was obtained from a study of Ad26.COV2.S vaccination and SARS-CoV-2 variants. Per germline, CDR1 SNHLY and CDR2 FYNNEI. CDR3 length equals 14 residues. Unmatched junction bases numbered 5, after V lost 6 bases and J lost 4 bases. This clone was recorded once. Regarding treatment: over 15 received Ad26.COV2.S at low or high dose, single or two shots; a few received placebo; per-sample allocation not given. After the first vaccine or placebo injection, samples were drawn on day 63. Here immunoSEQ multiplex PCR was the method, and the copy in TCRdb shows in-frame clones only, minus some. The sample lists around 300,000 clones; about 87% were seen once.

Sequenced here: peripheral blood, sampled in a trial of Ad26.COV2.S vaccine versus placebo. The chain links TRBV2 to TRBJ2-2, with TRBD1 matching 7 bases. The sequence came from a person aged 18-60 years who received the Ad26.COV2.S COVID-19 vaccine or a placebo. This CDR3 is CASSKAGGTGELFF. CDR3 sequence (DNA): TGTGCCAGCAGCAAAGCAGGGGGCACCGGGGAGCTGTTTTTT. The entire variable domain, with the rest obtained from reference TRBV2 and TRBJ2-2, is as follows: EPEVTQTPSHQVTQMGQEVILRCVPISNHLYFYWYRQILGQKVEFLVSFYNNEISEKSEIFDDQFSVERPDGSNFTLKIRSTKLEDSAMYFCASSKAGGTGELFFGEGSRLTVL.